The sequence of this TCR beta chain was determined in a study of blood T cell repertoires in COVID-19. Background on the study: PBMCs, B-cell-depleted T cells, or T cells provided the cDNA or gDNA that made up the material.

The germline V and J ends were trimmed by 6 bases and 2 bases, with 11 bases remaining between them. Per the germline V gene, CDR1 is SQVTM and CDR2 is ANQGSEA. The CDR3 loop spans 12 amino acids. Participants came from 20 to 25 US areas, aged about 18 to 100 years. Which cohort a participant joined came from the clinical history participants gave. As processed by the authors: Estimated nucleated cell counts came from reference gene primer amplification. Assay used: immunoSEQ multiplex PCR; TCRdb lists only in-frame clones, some missing. That table gives V, J and clone size, and the DNA gave D and trimming. The table records 300,000 or so clones, 65% to 90% of them present only once.

The sample taken for sequencing was PBMCs or T cells enriched from blood (not recorded which). This receptor was obtained from a woman between 40 and 50 years old with acute COVID-19. This rearrangement joins TRBV29-1 to TRBJ2-7; a weak D match, TRBD2 (5 bases). CDR3 in amino acids: CSVEDGTYEQYF. The CDR3 DNA reads TGCAGCGTGGAGGACGGTACCTACGAGCAGTACTTC.